Following are 32 T cell receptor beta chains from one sample sequenced in a study of cytomegalovirus exposure and HLA in healthy donors. The PCR used 60 Vbeta and 13 Jbeta primers. Repertoires were generated with immunoSEQ multiplex PCR, while TCRdb's copy carries only in-frame clones and drops some. The sample shows fewer than 200,000 clones, more than 65% of them seen only once. Sequenced sample: PBMCs. These receptors all stem from a girl aged 2 to 10 in good health and CMV-seropositive.

On this clone itself: The sample contains more than one DNA sequence encoding this CDR3. This chain connects TRBV9 to TRBJ2-7, with 7 bases that match TRBD2. Germline trimming cut 0 bases from V and 1 base from J; bases unmatched to any gene: 1. Germline CDR1 reads SGDLS; CDR2 reads YYNGEE. CDR3 length: 14 amino acids. CDR3: CASSVVAGSYEQYF. The CDR3 DNA sequence: TGTGCCAGCAGCGTAGTAGCGGGTTCCTACGAGCAGTACTTC.

The V and J genes are TRBV14 and TRBJ1-5; D call uncertain. This CDR3 region has 12 residues. V shed 3 bases and J shed 4 bases, with 4 bases lying between them. CDR1 and CDR2 from the germline V gene are SGHDN and FVKESK. CDR3: CASSQRNQPQHF. The CDR3 nucleotides are TGTGCCAGCAGCCAGCGAAATCAGCCCCAGCATTTT.

The V call is TRBV10-3, the J call TRBJ1-1; TRBD1 agrees at 8 bases. This CDR3 is 13 amino acids long. Germline CDR1 is ENHRY and CDR2 is SYGVKD. V trimming: 10 bases; J trimming: 0 bases; junction bases outside the gene matches: 4. CDR3 bases: TGTGCCACCAGGGGGCCTATGAACACTGAAGCTTTCTTT. It translates to CATRGPMNTEAFF.

The chain recombines TRBV7-8 with TRBJ1-6; D unresolved. The CDR3 length is 19 residues. Trimming pared 4 bases from V and 5 bases from J, leaving 24 bases between. Germline assignment: CDR1 SGHVS and CDR2 FQNEAQ. DNA for the CDR3: TGTGCCAGCAGCTCCCGTAGATCCTGGACCCTGAGGGATAATTCACCCCTCCACTTT. Encoded protein: CASSSRRSWTLRDNSPLHF.

A note on this clone: A read error may produce the germline difference seen at one junction end. The V call is TRBV7-9, the J call TRBJ1-2; D possibly corresponds to TRBD1 (6 bases). This CDR3 is built from 15 residues. Looked up from germline, CDR1 is SEHNR and CDR2 is FQNEAQ (reference sequence). CDR3 DNA sequence: TGTTCCAGCAGCTTGGCGGACAGAGGCCGCTATGGCTACACCTTC. It encodes CSSSLADRGRYGYTF.

The chain recombines TRBV30 with TRBJ2-5; 7 bases match TRBD2. Germline CDR1 reads GTSNPN; CDR2 reads SVGIG (reference sequence). Trimming cost V 0 bases and J 4 bases; bases outside gene matches: 5. CDR3 length equals 14 residues. CDR3 DNA sequence: TGTGCCTGGAGTGTACTTGGGGAGGGAGAGACCCAGTACTTC. Translating it yields CAWSVLGEGETQYF.

J is TRBJ2-2 and V is TRBV6-6; 7 bases align to TRBD1. The CDR3 is 16 amino acids. V lost 4 bases to trimming and J lost 3 bases; unmatched junction nucleotides: 8. Germline CDR1 MNHNY, CDR2 SVGAGI (reference sequence). DNA for the CDR3: TGTGCCAGCAGTTTATGGAGACAGGGATACACCGGGGAGCTGTTTTTT. Translated: CASSLWRQGYTGELFF.

V usage is TRBV9 and J usage is TRBJ2-6; 8 bases match TRBD1. With V trimmed by 4 bases and J by 4 bases, 19 bases remained unmatched. The V gene's germline CDR1 is SGDLS and CDR2 YYNGEE. The CDR3 spans 20 residues. CDR3 sequence reads: CASSPLGRTGFWRGANVLTF. The CDR3 DNA is TGTGCCAGCAGCCCCCTAGGAAGGACAGGGTTCTGGCGCGGGGCCAACGTCCTGACTTTC.

This clone was found once. The V and J genes are TRBV19 and TRBJ2-6, with D unresolved. Trimming took 4 bases from V and 0 from J, leaving 16 bases between them. Germline loops: CDR1 LNHDA, CDR2 SQIVND (reference sequence). This CDR3 region has 18 residues. CDR3 sequence: CASSTRYPPSSGANVLTF. The CDR3 DNA reads as TGTGCCAGTAGTACAAGATACCCGCCCAGCTCTGGGGCCAACGTCCTGACTTTC.

The J gene is TRBJ2-6, the V gene TRBV5-1, with 7 bases that match TRBD1. Per germline, CDR1 SGHRS and CDR2 YFSETQ. The CDR3 length is 18 residues. Unmatched junction bases numbered 10, after V lost 4 bases and J lost 0 bases. CDR3 amino acids: CASSARRTGNSGANVLTF. CDR3 bases: TGCGCCAGCAGCGCTCGGAGGACAGGCAACTCTGGGGCCAACGTCCTGACTTTC. Full variable domain (remainder filled in from reference TRBV5-1 and TRBJ2-6): KAGVTQTPRYLIKTRGQQVTLSCSPISGHRSVSWYQQTPGQGLQFLFEYFSETQRNKGNFPGRFSGRQFSNSRSEMNVSTLELGDSALYLCASSARRTGNSGANVLTFGAGSRLTVL.

V usage is TRBV27 and J usage is TRBJ2-7, with 9 bases fitting TRBD1. V was pared by 3 bases and J by 3 bases, with 9 bases of the junction left unmatched. Per the germline V gene, CDR1 is MNHEY and CDR2 is SMNVEV (reference sequence). This CDR3 is built from 16 residues. The CDR3 protein is CASSFGVGTGNYEQYF. CDR3 in DNA: TGTGCCAGCAGTTTCGGGGTGGGGACAGGGAACTACGAGCAGTACTTC.

J is TRBJ1-1 and V is TRBV9; 8 bases agree with TRBD1. J lost 6 bases, V lost 3 bases, and 7 bases had no gene match. The CDR3 length is 14 residues. Germline lookup yields CDR1 SGDLS and CDR2 YYNGEE. The CDR3 loop reads CASSGPTGGSEAFF. Here the CDR3 DNA reads TGTGCCAGCAGCGGACCTACAGGGGGGTCTGAAGCTTTCTTT.

This chain joins TRBV6-1 and TRBJ1-2; TRBD1 is a possible D gene (5 bases). Between the trimmed V and J ends, which lost 8 bases and 1 base, there was a span of 14 bases. Per the germline V gene, CDR1 is MNHNS and CDR2 is SASEGT. CDR3 length equals 14 residues. The CDR3: CASQQVLYNYGYTF. CDR3 DNA sequence: TGTGCCAGCCAACAGGTTCTCTATAACTATGGCTACACCTTC.

The chain joins TRBV4-1 to TRBJ2-1, with a tentative D call TRBD2 (5 bases). The CDR3 contains 14 residues. Per germline, CDR1 MGHRA and CDR2 YSYEKL. The germline V and J ends were trimmed by 6 bases and 1 base, with 10 bases remaining between them. For the CDR3, the DNA is TGCGCCAGCAGAAAGAGGGTTTCCTACAATGAGCAGTTCTTC. It encodes CASRKRVSYNEQFF.

The J gene is TRBJ2-7, the V gene TRBV5-4, with 13 bases aligning to TRBD2. Germline lookup yields CDR1 SGHNT and CDR2 YYREEE (reference sequence). J was trimmed by 2 bases and V by 1 base; bases with no gene match: 0. This CDR3 spans 15 amino acids. CDR3 protein: CASSLTSGGAYEQYF. CDR3 DNA: TGTGCCAGCAGCTTGACTAGCGGGGGGGCCTACGAGCAGTACTTC. Combining the CDR3 with reference TRBV5-4 and TRBJ2-7 gives the whole variable domain ETGVTQSPTHLIKTRGQQVTLRCSSQSGHNTVSWYQQALGQGPQFIFQYYREEENGRGNFPPRFSGLQFPNYSSELNVNALELDDSALYLCASSLTSGGAYEQYFGPGTRLTVT.

V is TRBV19 and J is TRBJ1-2; TRBD1 is a possible D gene (5 bases). V was cut by 3 bases and J by 4 bases, with 12 bases left in between. The germline gives CDR1 LNHDA, CDR2 SQIVND (reference sequence). The CDR3 is 14 residues long. The CDR3 DNA follows: TGTGCCAGTAGTATCAGGGACTACGGCTATGGCTACACCTTC. Its translation is CASSIRDYGYGYTF.

This chain connects TRBV9 to TRBJ2-3, with TRBD2 identical over 13 bases. This CDR3 spans 18 amino acids. Germline-derived CDR1 and CDR2 are SGDLS and YYNGEE. V lost 0 bases and J lost 3; bases outside the gene matches: 7. The CDR3 sequence: CASSVAIGGLAGTDTQYF. The CDR3, as DNA: TGTGCCAGCAGCGTAGCTATTGGGGGACTAGCGGGGACAGATACGCAGTATTTT.

This clone was seen a handful of times. The chain joins TRBV6-1 to TRBJ1-2; TRBD1 aligns across 7 bases. The V gene end was trimmed by 4 bases and the J gene end by 3 bases; junction bases not matched to a gene: 5. The CDR3 is made up of 14 amino acids. Germline V gene data show CDR1 as MNHNS and CDR2 as SASEGT. CDR3 in amino acids: CASSGPGTDYGYTF. The CDR3 DNA is TGTGCCAGCAGTGGACCCGGGACAGACTATGGCTACACCTTC.

V is TRBV7-9 and J is TRBJ1-1; 9 bases fit TRBD1. Germline trimming cut 5 bases from V and 10 bases from J; bases unmatched to any gene: 14. Germline CDR1 reads SEHNR; CDR2 reads FQNEAQ (reference sequence). The CDR3 extends over 15 amino acids. The CDR3 loop is CASSQLTGGGVGAFF. As DNA, the CDR3 is TGTGCCAGCAGCCAGTTAACAGGGGGCGGGGTGGGAGCTTTCTTT.

This clone has just a few counts. V and J are TRBV5-1 and TRBJ2-2; 10 positions match TRBD2. Germline assignment: CDR1 SGHRS and CDR2 YFSETQ. Germline trimming cut 6 bases from V and 7 bases from J; bases unmatched to any gene: 9. This CDR3 comprises 15 residues. CDR3 in DNA: TGCGCCAGCAACCCAGCGGGGGGGCTTGTCGGGGAGCTGTTTTTT. Residues: CASNPAGGLVGELFF.

This rearrangement joins TRBV2 to TRBJ1-3; D is perhaps TRBD1 (6 bases). Germline V gives CDR1 SNHLY, CDR2 FYNNEI. The V and J ends lost 6 bases and 3 bases respectively, with 18 bases between them. The length of the CDR3 is 16 residues. The CDR3 spells CASRGEQGFGGNTIYF. CDR3 coding DNA: TGTGCCAGCAGGGGCGAACAGGGTTTTGGTGGAAACACCATATATTTT.

The gene calls are TRBV7-6 and TRBJ2-3; 10 bases are shared with TRBD2. CDR1 SGHVS and CDR2 FNYEAQ come from the germline V gene. V lost 7 bases, J lost 3 bases, and 16 bases stayed unmatched. The CDR3 loop spans 18 amino acids. The CDR3 sequence: CASIPGRPSGRGTDTQYF. The CDR3, as DNA: TGTGCCAGCATTCCCGGCCGACCTAGCGGGAGAGGAACAGATACGCAGTATTTT.

This clone appeared once. At one end the junction does not follow the germline gene, possibly because of a read error. CDR3 sequence: CSSSLNGGDGYTF. CDR3 nucleotides: TGTTCCAGCAGCTTAAATGGAGGGGATGGCTACACCTTC. The chain recombines TRBV7-9 with TRBJ1-2, with D perhaps matching TRBD1 (5 bases). Germline CDR1 and CDR2: SEHNR and FQNEAQ (reference sequence). CDR3 length equals 13 residues.

The chain carries TRBV30 and TRBJ2-7; TRBD1 agrees at 10 bases. J lost 1 base, V lost 0 bases, and 3 bases had no gene match. The CDR3 is 15 residues long. The V gene's germline CDR1 is GTSNPN and CDR2 SVGIG (reference sequence). The CDR3 bases are TGTGCCTGGAGTGTACAGGGACAGGGGTCCTACGAGCAGTACTTC. It specifies CAWSVQGQGSYEQYF.

This clone was counted a few times. The rearrangement joins TRBV11-2 to TRBJ2-1, with TRBD2 identical over 9 bases. Losses at the gene ends were 6 bases for V and 0 bases for J; bases not matched to a gene: 6. Per germline, CDR1 SGHAT and CDR2 FQNNGV. This CDR3 spans 16 amino acids. CDR3 nucleotide sequence: TGTGCCAGCAGGCTAGCGGGAACACTCTCCTACAATGAGCAGTTCTTC. It is translated as CASRLAGTLSYNEQFF.

V and J are TRBV6-1 and TRBJ1-1; TRBD1 might be the D (5 bases). V was clipped by 8 bases and J by 7 bases, with 14 bases between them. The CDR3 consists of 12 residues. Germline CDR1 and CDR2: MNHNS and SASEGT. CDR3 sequence (DNA): TGTGCCAGCGACGCGGGGCGAGTTGAAGCTTTCTTT. This codes for CASDAGRVEAFF.

As concerns this clone: The junction does not match germline at one end; this may be a read error. The chain has TRBV6-1 and TRBJ1-5; D unresolved. CDR3 length: 15 amino acids. CDR1 and CDR2 (germline): MNHNS, SASEGT. CDR3 nucleotide sequence: TGTGCCAGCTGTGACCCGGTTGTGTGCAATCAGCCCCAGCATTTT. Translated: CASCDPVVCNQPQHF.

The rearrangement joins TRBV5-1 to TRBJ2-3, with 8 bases that match TRBD2. V lost 4 bases and J lost 0; bases outside the gene matches: 4. Germline assignment: CDR1 SGHRS and CDR2 YFSETQ. This CDR3 is built from 15 residues. Here the CDR3 DNA reads TGCGCCAGCAGCGACCCTAGCGGGAGCACAGATACGCAGTATTTT. Translating gives CASSDPSGSTDTQYF.

J is TRBJ2-1 and V is TRBV7-3, with D perhaps TRBD2 (5 bases). Between the trimmed V and J ends, which lost 5 bases and 0 bases, there was a span of 14 bases. The V gene's germline CDR1 is SGHTA and CDR2 FQGTGA. The CDR3 totals 16 residues. The CDR3 sequence: CASSPSGIRSYNEQFF. The CDR3 bases are TGTGCCAGCAGCCCAAGCGGAATTCGCTCCTACAATGAGCAGTTCTTC.

The J gene is TRBJ1-2, the V gene TRBV5-1, with D possibly TRBD1 on 5 matching bases. There are 14 residues in the CDR3. Germline assignment: CDR1 SGHRS and CDR2 YFSETQ. Trimming took 3 bases from V and 4 from J, leaving 13 bases between them. The CDR3 reads CASSSETGGYGYTF. DNA for the CDR3: TGCGCCAGCAGCTCTGAGACGGGGGGCTATGGCTACACCTTC.

V and J are TRBV5-1 and TRBJ1-5; 7 nucleotides align to TRBD1. CDR1 and CDR2 (germline): SGHRS, YFSETQ. After removal of 3 bases from V and 6 bases from J, the junction contained 6 bases not matched to a gene. CDR3 length: 14 residues. As DNA, the CDR3 is TGCGCCAGCAGCTCGGAAGGGGGCGGTCAGCCCCAGCATTTT. Translated: CASSSEGGGQPQHF.

This chain joins TRBV10-3 and TRBJ2-7; 8 nucleotides match TRBD1. Germline loops: CDR1 ENHRY, CDR2 SYGVKD. V gave up 5 bases and J gave up 3 bases; unmatched junction bases: 12. The CDR3 has 16 residues. The DNA for the CDR3 is TGTGCCATCAGTCGAGGGGGACAGGATACAAACTACGAGCAGTACTTC. Its protein is CAISRGGQDTNYEQYF.